These T cell receptor beta chains were read from a single sample in a study of cytomegalovirus exposure and HLA in healthy donors. The repertoire was sequenced with immunoSEQ multiplex PCR; TCRdb's copy has only in-frame clones and lacks some. Of roughly 65,000 clones listed, around 62% are singletons. Sample: PBMCs. The receptors here all came from a man aged 35 to 55 in good health and CMV-seropositive. Both conserved end residues are part of each CDR3. Each record gives: CDR3 protein, CDR3 DNA, clone size, J gene, V gene, D gene. D genes are given only for firm matches. Size tells how often a clone was seen (once, few, many) or the class of an expanded clone, and some rows leave it out.

CDR3aa: CASSVPYRDNYEQYF
CDR3nt: TGCGCCAGCAGCGTACCGTACCGGGACAACTACGAGCAGTACTTC
abundance: NA
j_gene: TRBJ2-7
v_gene: TRBV5-1
d_gene: NA

CDR3aa: CASSRTSGGRETQYF
CDR3nt: TGTGCCAGCAGTCGGACTAGCGGGGGCCGAGAGACCCAGTACTTC
abundance: NA
j_gene: TRBJ2-5
v_gene: TRBV6-6
d_gene: TRBD2

CDR3aa: CASSATGDTSTDTQYF
CDR3nt: TGTGCCAGCAGCGCGACAGGAGATACTAGCACAGATACGCAGTATTTT
abundance: NA
j_gene: TRBJ2-3
v_gene: TRBV9
d_gene: NA

CDR3aa: CASGPGGLGTDTQYF
CDR3nt: TGTGCTAGTGGCCCGGGGGGGTTGGGCACAGATACGCAGTATTTT
abundance: NA
j_gene: TRBJ2-3
v_gene: TRBV12-5
d_gene: TRBD2

CDR3aa: CASSLEGVAYGYTF
CDR3nt: TGTGCCAGCTCATTGGAAGGAGTTGCCTATGGCTACACCTTC
abundance: NA
j_gene: TRBJ1-2
v_gene: TRBV18
d_gene: NA

CDR3aa: CASSLEAGPGELFF
CDR3nt: TGTGCCAGCAGCTTAGAGGCGGGACCCGGGGAGCTGTTTTTT
abundance: NA
j_gene: TRBJ2-2
v_gene: TRBV7-2
d_gene: NA

CDR3aa: CASSSTGQGNSPLHF
CDR3nt: TGTGCCAGCAGTTCAACCGGACAGGGGAATTCACCCCTCCACTTT
abundance: few
j_gene: TRBJ1-6
v_gene: TRBV6-6
d_gene: TRBD1

CDR3aa: CASRTPGGPPYTF
CDR3nt: TGTGCCAGCAGGACACCGGGGGGCCCGCCCTACACCTTC
abundance: few
j_gene: TRBJ1-2
v_gene: TRBV6-5
d_gene: NA

CDR3aa: CASSRDRDRNTEAFF
CDR3nt: TGTGCCAGTAGTCGCGACAGGGACCGGAACACTGAAGCTTTCTTT
abundance: few
j_gene: TRBJ1-1
v_gene: TRBV19
d_gene: TRBD1

CDR3aa: CASSFRLRFSTTIVYEQYF
CDR3nt: TGTGCCAGCAGTTTCAGGCTCCGTTTCAGCACAACAATAGTCTACGAGCAGTACTTC
abundance: NA
j_gene: TRBJ2-7
v_gene: TRBV27
d_gene: NA

CDR3aa: CASMVDGDYYGYTF
CDR3nt: TGTGCCAGCATGGTAGACGGGGACTACTATGGCTACACCTTC
abundance: few
j_gene: TRBJ1-2
v_gene: TRBV6-5
d_gene: NA

CDR3aa: CASSFVASLIGAEVTDTQYF
CDR3nt: TGCGCCAGCAGCTTCGTGGCCTCTTTGATTGGGGCGGAAGTCACAGATACGCAGTATTTT
abundance: NA
j_gene: TRBJ2-3
v_gene: TRBV5-1
d_gene: NA

CDR3aa: CASSIWSNRPEAFF
CDR3nt: TGTGCCAGTAGTATATGGAGCAACCGACCTGAAGCTTTCTTT
abundance: NA
j_gene: TRBJ1-1
v_gene: TRBV19
d_gene: NA

CDR3aa: CASSDADSVYNEQFF
CDR3nt: TGTGCCAGCAGTGATGCAGACTCGGTTTACAATGAGCAGTTCTTC
abundance: NA
j_gene: TRBJ2-1
v_gene: TRBV2
d_gene: NA

CDR3aa: CASSIDEQFF
CDR3nt: TGTGCCAGCTCCATTGATGAGCAGTTCTTC
abundance: NA
j_gene: TRBJ2-1
v_gene: TRBV7-9
d_gene: NA

CDR3aa: CASSQELAGYEQYF
CDR3nt: TGCGCCAGCAGCCAAGAACTAGCGGGTTACGAGCAGTACTTC
abundance: NA
j_gene: TRBJ2-7
v_gene: TRBV4-3
d_gene: TRBD2

CDR3aa: CASTLTGSYNEQFF
CDR3nt: TGTGCCAGCACCTTGACAGGATCATACAATGAGCAGTTCTTC
abundance: once
j_gene: TRBJ2-1
v_gene: TRBV6-1
d_gene: NA

CDR3aa: CASSPGLGYEQYF
CDR3nt: TGTGCCAGCAGCCCTGGACTCGGCTACGAGCAGTACTTC
abundance: NA
j_gene: TRBJ2-7
v_gene: TRBV14
d_gene: NA

CDR3aa: CASSLDLAGSTYEQYF
CDR3nt: TGTGCCAGCAGCTTAGACCTAGCGGGATCGACCTACGAGCAGTACTTC
abundance: NA
j_gene: TRBJ2-7
v_gene: TRBV13
d_gene: TRBD2

CDR3aa: CASSAVQGVGNQPQHF
CDR3nt: TGTGCCAGCAGTGCAGTACAGGGGGTTGGTAATCAGCCCCAGCATTTT
abundance: NA
j_gene: TRBJ1-5
v_gene: TRBV6-1
d_gene: TRBD1

CDR3aa: CASSYARTEAFF
CDR3nt: TGTGCCAGCAGTTACGCCCGGACTGAAGCTTTCTTT
abundance: NA
j_gene: TRBJ1-1
v_gene: TRBV6-6
d_gene: NA

CDR3aa: CATSRDLTGAIPYEQYF
CDR3nt: TGTGCCACCAGCAGAGATCTCACAGGGGCAATACCCTACGAGCAGTACTTC
abundance: NA
j_gene: TRBJ2-7
v_gene: TRBV15
d_gene: TRBD1

CDR3aa: CAIRDRGWSGNTIYF
CDR3nt: TGTGCCATCAGGGACAGGGGATGGTCTGGAAACACCATATATTTT
abundance: NA
j_gene: TRBJ1-3
v_gene: TRBV10-3
d_gene: TRBD1

CDR3aa: CASSPGPLAGGYNEQFF
CDR3nt: TGCGCCAGCAGCCCGGGCCCTCTAGCGGGAGGGTACAATGAGCAGTTCTTC
abundance: few
j_gene: TRBJ2-1
v_gene: TRBV5-1
d_gene: TRBD2

CDR3aa: CASSSGLQETQYF
CDR3nt: TGTGCCAGCAGCTCGGGACTCCAAGAGACCCAGTACTTC
abundance: few
j_gene: TRBJ2-5
v_gene: TRBV7-2
d_gene: NA

CDR3aa: CASSRDSPNYGYTF
CDR3nt: TGTGCCAGTAGTCGGGACTCTCCTAACTATGGCTACACCTTC
abundance: NA
j_gene: TRBJ1-2
v_gene: TRBV19
d_gene: NA

CDR3aa: CASSAGGGGGYTF
CDR3nt: TGTGCCAGCTCGGCAGGGGGCGGAGGTGGCTACACCTTC
abundance: NA
j_gene: TRBJ1-2
v_gene: TRBV18
d_gene: TRBD1

CDR3aa: CASSSDREIEPQHF
CDR3nt: TGTGCCAGCAGCTCCGACAGGGAAATTGAGCCCCAGCATTTT
abundance: NA
j_gene: TRBJ1-5
v_gene: TRBV7-2
d_gene: TRBD1